The clone carrying this T cell receptor (beta chain) has a handful of counts. These data originate in a study of T cells after yellow fever vaccination. Per the germline V gene, CDR1 is SGHRS and CDR2 is YFSETQ. The CDR3 is 17 residues long. The J segment lost 5 bases and the V segment lost 3 bases, leaving 10 bases of the junction unmatched. TCRdb itself ran the 5' RACE reads through MiXCR, one entry per CDR3 protein. The table includes 300,000 to 350,000 distinct CDR3 sequences, almost 4% detected once. The source material was PBMCs, sampled 5 days after the yellow fever booster vaccination. J is TRBJ2-1 and V is TRBV5-1; TRBD2 aligns across 11 bases. The clonotype comes from a man aged 18 to 29 who received the YFV17D yellow fever vaccine. CDR3 nucleotide sequence: TGCGCCAGCAGCTCCACACTAGCGGGGGTTTACAACAATGAGCAGTTCTTC. It codes for CASSSTLAGVYNNEQFF.